The 15 T cell receptor beta chains in this list originate from one sample, sequenced in a study of T cell clones after liver transplantation. Sequencing was performed with immunoSEQ multiplex PCR; in TCRdb, only in-frame clones are kept and a portion is missing. The table records some 70,000 clones, 90% of them present only once. The sequencing here drew on CD4+ T cells from blood, taken before liver transplant. The receptors here all came from a human donor who received a liver transplant.

The V call is TRBV6-1, the J call TRBJ2-7; 10 positions match TRBD2. V shed 1 base and J 0 bases; nucleotides not matched to a gene: 6. The germline V gene encodes CDR1 MNHNS and CDR2 SASEGT. The CDR3 is 17 residues long. CDR3 loop: CASSEGTSGTSSYEQYF. CDR3 DNA sequence: TGTGCCAGCAGTGAAGGGACTAGCGGCACTAGCTCCTACGAGCAGTACTTC.

This clone has more than one count but fewer than ten. The chain carries TRBV9 and TRBJ2-7; 8 nucleotides agree with TRBD2. CDR3 length: 16 amino acids. V was pared by 4 bases and J by 2 bases, with 11 bases of the junction left unmatched. Looked up from germline, CDR1 is SGDLS and CDR2 is YYNGEE. CDR3 region: CASSPSALADAYEQYF. The CDR3 DNA reads as TGTGCCAGCAGCCCTAGTGCACTAGCGGACGCCTACGAGCAGTACTTC.

The chain couples TRBV9 to TRBJ2-5, with 7 nucleotides matching TRBD1. Losses at the gene ends were 0 bases for V and 5 bases for J; bases not matched to a gene: 7. Germline-derived CDR1 and CDR2 are SGDLS and YYNGEE. The CDR3 runs 15 residues. The CDR3 DNA follows: TGTGCCAGCAGCGTAGTAGGGGGCCTGGGGGAGACCCAGTACTTC. This sequence encodes CASSVVGGLGETQYF. Supplemented by reference TRBV9 and TRBJ2-5, the full variable domain reads DSGVTQTPKHLITATGQRVTLRCSPRSGDLSVYWYQQSLDQGLQFLIQYYNGEERAKGNILERFSAQQFPDLHSELNLSSLELGDSALYFCASSVVGGLGETQYFGPGTRLLVL.

The rearrangement uses TRBV9 and TRBJ2-2, with 7 bases that match TRBD1. The CDR3 covers 16 residues. CDR1 SGDLS and CDR2 YYNGEE come from the germline V gene. J was trimmed by 0 bases and V by 4 bases; bases with no gene match: 6. The CDR3: CASSPTGTANTGELFF. DNA for the CDR3: TGTGCCAGCAGCCCTACCGGGACAGCGAACACCGGGGAGCTGTTTTTT.

The genes are TRBV28 and TRBJ2-1; possibly TRBD2 for D (6 bases). The CDR3 runs 15 residues. Trimming took off 6 bases at V and 6 bases at J, with 18 bases between the two ends. Germline-derived CDR1 and CDR2 are MDHEN and SYDVKM. The CDR3 region is CASSPGDSNFNEQFF. In DNA form, the CDR3 reads TGTGCCAGCAGCCCGGGAGACAGCAACTTCAATGAGCAGTTCTTC. Supplemented by reference TRBV28 and TRBJ2-1, the full variable domain reads DVKVTQSSRYLVKRTGEKVFLECVQDMDHENMFWYRQDPGLGLRLIYFSYDVKMKEKGDIPEGYSVSREKKERFSLILESASTNQTSMYLCASSPGDSNFNEQFFGPGTRLTVL.

This clone was observed a few times. J is TRBJ1-5 and V is TRBV7-2; perhaps TRBD1 as D (5 bases). The CDR3 is 14 residues long. The germline V gene encodes CDR1 SGHTA and CDR2 FQGNSA. The V and J ends lost 0 bases and 8 bases respectively, with 11 bases between them. CDR3 nucleotide sequence: TGTGCCAGCAGCTTAGCGGGTCGGGGCAAGCCCCAGCATTTT. This codes for CASSLAGRGKPQHF.

The chain combines TRBV28 with TRBJ2-6; no clear D. This CDR3 spans 18 amino acids. V gave up 2 bases and J gave up 0 bases, with 14 bases separating them. Germline CDR1 and CDR2: MDHEN and SYDVKM. The chain's CDR3 is CASSLGRNRFSGANVLTF. CDR3 DNA sequence: TGTGCCAGCAGTTTAGGTAGGAACCGCTTCTCTGGGGCCAACGTCCTGACTTTC.

The chain has TRBV5-1 and TRBJ1-5; D gene ambiguous. CDR1 is SGHRS, CDR2 YFSETQ, per germline. The V gene lost 1 base and the J gene lost 1 base, with 6 bases spanning the gap. The CDR3 extends over 14 amino acids. In DNA form, the CDR3 reads TGCGCCAGCAGCTTGACTGGGAGCAATCAGCCCCAGCATTTT. Protein: CASSLTGSNQPQHF. The complete variable domain, with remaining parts taken from reference TRBV5-1 and TRBJ1-5, reads KAGVTQTPRYLIKTRGQQVTLSCSPISGHRSVSWYQQTPGQGLQFLFEYFSETQRNKGNFPGRFSGRQFSNSRSEMNVSTLELGDSALYLCASSLTGSNQPQHFGDGTRLSIL.

This clone has just a few counts. The rearrangement uses TRBV6-5 and TRBJ2-1; 7 bases fit TRBD1. The CDR3 covers 12 residues. Trimming cost V 0 bases and J 14 bases; bases outside gene matches: 4. The germline V gene encodes CDR1 MNHEY and CDR2 SVGAGI. The CDR3 is CASSYSDRSEFF. For the CDR3, the DNA is TGTGCCAGCAGTTACTCGGACAGGTCGGAGTTCTTC.

The chain links TRBV19 to TRBJ1-2; the D gene is possibly TRBD1 (5 bases). This CDR3 is 11 amino acids long. CDR1 and CDR2 (germline): LNHDA, SQIVND (reference sequence). Deletions cut 5 bases from V and 8 bases from J, with 9 bases between. The CDR3 is CASSHRHGYTF. In DNA, the CDR3 is TGTGCCAGTAGTCACAGGCACGGCTACACCTTC.

The chain carries TRBV7-6 and TRBJ1-4; D not certain. Germline CDR1 SGHVS, CDR2 FNYEAQ. V lost 5 bases to trimming and J lost 5 bases, with 18 bases between them. The CDR3 totals 16 residues. The CDR3 DNA is TGTGCCAGCAGCCCCGGGAAGGGTCGTAGGAATGAAAAACTGTTTTTT. Translated, it gives CASSPGKGRRNEKLFF. Using reference TRBV7-6 and TRBJ1-4 for the parts outside the CDR3, the full variable domain is GAGVSQSPRYKVTKRGQDVALRCDPISGHVSLYWYRQALGQGPEFLTYFNYEAQQDKSGLPNDRFSAERPEGSISTLTIQRTEQRDSAMYRCASSPGKGRRNEKLFFGSGTQLSVL.

The rearrangement links TRBV2 to TRBJ2-3; D not resolved. The CDR3 runs to 14 residues. V gave up 6 bases and J gave up 0 bases, with 10 bases separating them. Germline-derived CDR1 and CDR2 are SNHLY and FYNNEI. CDR3 region: CASRPDRSTDTQYF. CDR3 in DNA: TGTGCCAGCAGGCCGGACCGCAGCACAGATACGCAGTATTTT.

V gene TRBV2 combines with J gene TRBJ1-4; 7 bases map to TRBD1. There are 14 residues in the CDR3. Trimming at V came to 6 bases and at J to 0 bases, leaving 1 base not matched to a gene. Germline V gene sequence: CDR1 SNHLY, CDR2 FYNNEI. The CDR3 DNA reads as TGTGCCAGCAGCGACAGGGCAACTAATGAAAAACTGTTTTTT. It specifies CASSDRATNEKLFF.

The chain has TRBV29-1 and TRBJ1-2, with D perhaps TRBD1 (6 bases). CDR1 and CDR2 (germline): SQVTM, ANQGSEA. V lost 5 bases and J lost 0, with 10 bases in between. CDR3 length equals 13 residues. In DNA form, the CDR3 reads TGCAGCGTTACAGGGTCTTCTAACTATGGCTACACCTTC. Protein product: CSVTGSSNYGYTF.

The chain is built from TRBV7-8 and TRBJ1-1; TRBD1 agrees at 8 bases. The CDR3 runs 14 residues. V shed 5 bases and J 1 base; nucleotides not matched to a gene: 3. The germline V gene has CDR1 SGHVS and CDR2 FQNEAQ. The chain's CDR3 is CASSPGQGNTEAFF. CDR3 coding DNA: TGTGCCAGCAGCCCCGGACAGGGGAACACTGAAGCTTTCTTT.